This TCR beta chain was captured by sequencing in a study of regulatory T cells in long-lasting Graves disease. Study observations and caveats: Sampling was limited to peripheral blood rather than thyroid tissue. Graves' patients with persistent disease showed TCR diversity lower than patients newly diagnosed. Persistent disease samples used TRBV28, TRBJ1-2 and TRBJ2-5 preferentially.

V lost 4 bases and J 2 bases, leaving 16 bases between the germline ends. The germline V gene has CDR1 SEHNR and CDR2 FQNEAQ (reference sequence). The CDR3 loop spans 16 amino acids. Documented time point: persistent/refractory GD, antithyroid drugs over 5 years with positive TRAb. PBMCs were the source of the RNA used for TCR sequencing. It was by American Thyroid Association guidelines that Graves' disease was diagnosed. Building of the TCR beta libraries involved iRepertoire HTBI primers and Arm-PCR of CDR3 regions. TCRdb called the multiplex PCR reads again in MiXCR, with one record for every CDR3 protein. The sample shows about 470,000 distinct CDR3 sequences, 20% to 25% of them seen only once. For this clonotype: Its antigen is as yet unknown.

J is TRBJ2-3 and V is TRBV7-9; no clear D. This sequence was found in a female donor with Graves disease. The source material was peripheral blood mononuclear cells (PBMCs), sampled when the disease was refractory, from a patient treated with antithyroid drugs. CDR3 residues: CASSSSIGVITDTQYF. In DNA, the CDR3 is TGTGCCAGCAGCTCCTCGATTGGGGTAATCACAGATACGCAGTATTTT. The variable domain in full, with the rest retrieved from reference TRBV7-9 and TRBJ2-3, is DTGVSQNPRHKITKRGQNVTFRCDPISEHNRLYWYRQTLGQGPEFLTYFQNEAQLEKSRLLSDRFSAERPKGSFSTLEIQRTEQGDSAMYLCASSSSIGVITDTQYFGPGTRLTVL.